This T cell receptor (beta chain) was captured in a study of blood T cell repertoires in COVID-19. Study in general: Samples representing acute and convalescent COVID-19 were sourced from the United States, Italy and Spain. PBMCs, B-cell-depleted T cells, or T cells provided the cDNA or gDNA that made up the material.

TCRdb's copy holds only in-frame clones and misses some; the assay was immunoSEQ multiplex PCR. This repertoire shows tens of thousands of clones, about 92% found once; its top ten account for approximately 0.57%. Germline CDR1 is SEHNR and CDR2 is FQNEAQ (reference sequence). V was trimmed by 5 bases and J by 8 bases, leaving 18 bases between them. The CDR3 has 15 amino acids. V is TRBV7-9 and J is TRBJ1-4; D unresolved. This clonotype originated in a man aged 50 to 59 with COVID-19, enrolled during active disease. Specimen: peripheral blood. For the CDR3, the DNA is TGTGCCAGCAGCGCCAGTACCGCATCGCGGGAAAAACTGTTTTTT. Amino acids: CASSASTASREKLFF.